This TCR beta chain emerged from a study of blood T cell repertoires in COVID-19. On the study more broadly: Samples came from the United States, Italy and Spain, spanning acute and convalescent COVID-19. Sample material is recorded as cDNA or gDNA derived from T cells, B-cell-depleted T cells, or PBMCs.

Per the study methods: From reference gene primer amplification, estimates of nucleated cell counts were derived. Profiling relied on immunoSEQ multiplex PCR, and the TCRdb table lists in-frame clones only, not all of them. Clone size and V and J calls were adopted from that table, with D and trimming inferred from the DNA. The data contain hundreds of thousands of clones, approximately 83% of them singletons. Patients from Seattle were sampled longitudinally, starting during active infection. The origin of this receptor is a woman aged 25-40 years with COVID-19, enrolled during active disease. Sequencing was done on a sample of peripheral blood.

CDR3 in DNA: TGTGCCAGCAGTTTGCAGAATCCGGTAGCGGGAGGATATGGGACAGATACGCAGTATTTT. It specifies CASSLQNPVAGGYGTDTQYF. J is TRBJ2-3 and V is TRBV27; 10 bases map to TRBD2. This CDR3 region has 20 residues. Trimming removed 3 bases from V and 3 bases from J; junction bases left unmatched: 18. Germline V lookup: CDR1 MNHEY, CDR2 SMNVEV (reference sequence).